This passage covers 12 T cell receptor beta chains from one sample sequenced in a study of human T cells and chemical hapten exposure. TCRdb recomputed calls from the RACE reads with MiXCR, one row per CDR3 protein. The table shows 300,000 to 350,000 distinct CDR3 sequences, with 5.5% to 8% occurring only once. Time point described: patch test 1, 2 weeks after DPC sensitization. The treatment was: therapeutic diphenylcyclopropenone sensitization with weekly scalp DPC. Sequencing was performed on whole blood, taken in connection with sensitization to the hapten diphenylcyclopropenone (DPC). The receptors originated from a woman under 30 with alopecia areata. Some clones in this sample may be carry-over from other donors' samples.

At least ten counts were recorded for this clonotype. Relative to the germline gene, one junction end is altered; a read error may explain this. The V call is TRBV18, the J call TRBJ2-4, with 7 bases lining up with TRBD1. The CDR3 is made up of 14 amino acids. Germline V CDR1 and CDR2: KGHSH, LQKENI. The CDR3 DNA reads TGTGCCAGCTCACCATCCACCCGACAGGGTAGTTTTCACTTC. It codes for CASSPSTRQGSFHF.

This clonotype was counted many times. DNA of the CDR3: TGCGCCAGCACCCGAGCTCCCATACAGGGAGGGACCGGGGAGCTGTTTTTT. Translation gives CASTRAPIQGGTGELFF. V is TRBV5-1 and J is TRBJ2-2; D is perhaps TRBD2 (7 bases). Germline V CDR1 and CDR2: SGHRS, YFSETQ. V was cut by 6 bases and J by 5 bases, with 23 bases left in between. CDR3 size: 17 residues.

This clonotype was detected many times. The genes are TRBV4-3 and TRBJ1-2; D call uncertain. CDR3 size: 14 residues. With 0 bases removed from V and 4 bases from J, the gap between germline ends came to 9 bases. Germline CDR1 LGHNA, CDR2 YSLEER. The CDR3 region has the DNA TGCGCCAGCAGCCAAGATGCAACAGCCTATGGCTACACCTTC. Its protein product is CASSQDATAYGYTF.

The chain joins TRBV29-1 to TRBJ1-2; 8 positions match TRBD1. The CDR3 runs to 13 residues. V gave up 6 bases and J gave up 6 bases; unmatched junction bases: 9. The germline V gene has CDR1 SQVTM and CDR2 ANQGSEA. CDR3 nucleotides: TGCAGCGTGAACCGGGACAGGAATAATGGCTACACCTTC. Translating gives CSVNRDRNNGYTF.

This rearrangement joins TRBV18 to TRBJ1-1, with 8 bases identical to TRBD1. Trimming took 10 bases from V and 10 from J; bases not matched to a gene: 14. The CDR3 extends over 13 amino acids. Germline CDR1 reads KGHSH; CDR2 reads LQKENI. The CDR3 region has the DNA TGTGCCACCCTTTTTACAGGGGGTGTAGGAGCTTTCTTT. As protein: CATLFTGGVGAFF. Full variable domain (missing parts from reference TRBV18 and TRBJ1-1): NAGVMQNPRHLVRRRGQEARLRCSPMKGHSHVYWYRQLPEEGLKFMVYLQKENIIDESGMPKERFSAEFPKEGPSILRIQQVVRGDSAAYFCATLFTGGVGAFFGQGTRLTVV.

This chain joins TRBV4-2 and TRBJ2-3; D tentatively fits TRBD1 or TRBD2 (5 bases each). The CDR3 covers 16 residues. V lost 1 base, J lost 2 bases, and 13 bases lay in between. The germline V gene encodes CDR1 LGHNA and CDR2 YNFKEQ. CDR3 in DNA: TGTGCCAGCAGCCAAGCCCCCGCTGGGACCACAGATACGCAGTATTTT. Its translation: CASSQAPAGTTDTQYF.

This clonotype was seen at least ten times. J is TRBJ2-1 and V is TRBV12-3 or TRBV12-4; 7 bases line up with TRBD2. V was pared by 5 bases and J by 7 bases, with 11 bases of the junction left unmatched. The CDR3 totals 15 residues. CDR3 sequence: CASSPLGGFLNEQFF. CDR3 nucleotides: TGTGCCAGCAGTCCCCTGGGGGGGTTCCTAAATGAGCAGTTCTTC.

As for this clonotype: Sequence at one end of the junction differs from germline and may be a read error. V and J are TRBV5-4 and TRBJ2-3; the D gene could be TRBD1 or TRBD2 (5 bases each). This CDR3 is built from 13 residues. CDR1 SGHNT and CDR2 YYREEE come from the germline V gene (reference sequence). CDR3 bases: TGTGCCAGCATCGGGACGGGCACATATACGCAGTATTTT. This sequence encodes CASIGTGTYTQYF.

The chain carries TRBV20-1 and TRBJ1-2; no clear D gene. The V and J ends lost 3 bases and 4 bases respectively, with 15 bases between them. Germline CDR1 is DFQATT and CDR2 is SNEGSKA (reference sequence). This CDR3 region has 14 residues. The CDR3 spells CSASPEPDPYGYTF. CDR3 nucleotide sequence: TGCAGTGCTAGCCCCGAGCCGGACCCCTATGGCTACACCTTC.

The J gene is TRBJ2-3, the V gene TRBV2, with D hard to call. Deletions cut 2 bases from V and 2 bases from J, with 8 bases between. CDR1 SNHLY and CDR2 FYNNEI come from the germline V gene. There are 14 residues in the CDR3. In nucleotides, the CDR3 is TGTGCCAGCAGTGAAAGCACCCTCACAGATACGCAGTATTTT. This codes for CASSESTLTDTQYF.

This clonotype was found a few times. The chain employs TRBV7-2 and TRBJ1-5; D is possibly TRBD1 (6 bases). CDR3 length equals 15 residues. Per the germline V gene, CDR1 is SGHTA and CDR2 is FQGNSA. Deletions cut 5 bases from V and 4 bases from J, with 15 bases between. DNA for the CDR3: TGTGCCAGCAGCCTCCGGGGGGGGCAGAATCAGCCCCAGCATTTT. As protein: CASSLRGGQNQPQHF.

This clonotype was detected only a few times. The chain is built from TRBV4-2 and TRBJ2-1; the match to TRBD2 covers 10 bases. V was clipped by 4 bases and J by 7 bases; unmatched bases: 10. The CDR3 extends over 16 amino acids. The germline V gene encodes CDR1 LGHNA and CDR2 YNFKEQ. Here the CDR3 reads CASSPPRSGGSNEQFF. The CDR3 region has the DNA TGTGCCAGCAGCCCACCCCGTAGCGGGGGGTCGAATGAGCAGTTCTTC.